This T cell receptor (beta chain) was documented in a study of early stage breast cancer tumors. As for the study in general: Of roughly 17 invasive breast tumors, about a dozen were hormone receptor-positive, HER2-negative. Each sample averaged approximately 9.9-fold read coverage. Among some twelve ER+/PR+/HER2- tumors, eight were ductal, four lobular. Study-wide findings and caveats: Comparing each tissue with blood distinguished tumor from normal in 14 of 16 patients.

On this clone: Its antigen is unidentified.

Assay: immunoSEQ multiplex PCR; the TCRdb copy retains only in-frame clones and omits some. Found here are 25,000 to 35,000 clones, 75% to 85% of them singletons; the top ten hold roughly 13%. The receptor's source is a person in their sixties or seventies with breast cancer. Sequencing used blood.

The CDR3 DNA sequence: TGTGCCAGCAGCCTACTAGCGGGAGGAGCGAACACCGGGGAGCTGTTTTTT. Protein sequence: CASSLLAGGANTGELFF. The chain is built from TRBV7-2 and TRBJ2-2, with 12 bases matching TRBD2. Germline CDR1 SGHTA, CDR2 FQGNSA. V dropped 5 bases and J dropped 0; count of bases not matched to a gene: 4. The CDR3 contains 17 residues.